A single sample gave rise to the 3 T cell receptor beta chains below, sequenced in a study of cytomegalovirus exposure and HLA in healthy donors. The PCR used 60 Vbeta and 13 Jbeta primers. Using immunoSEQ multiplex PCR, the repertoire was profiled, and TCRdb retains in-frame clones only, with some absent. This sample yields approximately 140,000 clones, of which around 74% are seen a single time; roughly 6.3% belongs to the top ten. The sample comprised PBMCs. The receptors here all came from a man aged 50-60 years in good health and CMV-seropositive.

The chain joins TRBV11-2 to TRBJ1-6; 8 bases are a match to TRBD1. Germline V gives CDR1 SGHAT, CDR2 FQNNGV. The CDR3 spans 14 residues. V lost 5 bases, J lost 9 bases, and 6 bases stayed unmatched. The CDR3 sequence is CASSQDRAGSPLHF. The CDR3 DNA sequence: TGTGCCAGCAGCCAGGACAGGGCAGGTTCACCCCTCCACTTT.

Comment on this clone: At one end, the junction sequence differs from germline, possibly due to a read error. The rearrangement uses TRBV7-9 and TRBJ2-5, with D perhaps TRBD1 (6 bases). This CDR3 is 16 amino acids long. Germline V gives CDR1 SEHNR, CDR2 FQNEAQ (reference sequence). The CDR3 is CSSSLSTSGAGETQYF. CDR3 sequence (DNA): TGTTCCAGCAGCTTAAGTACGTCAGGGGCTGGGGAGACCCAGTACTTC.

This CDR3 reads CAIRPGTGDGTEAFF. CDR3 sequence (DNA): TGTGCCATCAGGCCCGGGACAGGGGATGGGACTGAAGCTTTCTTT. V usage is TRBV10-3 and J usage is TRBJ1-1, with 10 bases aligning to TRBD1. The V segment lost 6 bases and the J segment 5 bases; nucleotides outside the gene matches: 9. The CDR3 covers 15 residues. CDR1 and CDR2 from the germline V gene are ENHRY and SYGVKD.